This T cell receptor beta chain comes out of a study of T cells after yellow fever vaccination. Regarding the study as a whole: Weaker, the secondary response peaked sooner, at day 5 versus 15. Post-booster samples contained most primary-vaccination clones (around 95% CD4, about 90% CD8). Abundant bulk-derived clonotypes could contaminate FACS-sorted repertoires.

The CDR3 sequence is 16 residues long. Germline lookup yields CDR1 DFQATT and CDR2 SNEGSKA (reference sequence). TCRdb re-called the 5' RACE reads through MiXCR, storing one row per CDR3 protein. The sample has roughly 500,000 distinct CDR3 sequences; 15% to 20% are singletons. Only a few counts were recorded for this clonotype. Its antigen is not known. One end of the junction fails to match germline, which may point to a read error. The clonotype originates from a man between 25 and 39 years old who received the YFV17D yellow fever vaccine. The chain uses TRBV20-1 and TRBJ2-3; 7 nucleotides agree with TRBD1. The material was PBMCs, obtained 15 days after the yellow fever booster vaccination. As DNA, the CDR3 is TGCTGTGCTCGACTGACAGGGCCCTTTTCCACAGATACGCAGTATTTT. Residues: CCARLTGPFSTDTQYF.